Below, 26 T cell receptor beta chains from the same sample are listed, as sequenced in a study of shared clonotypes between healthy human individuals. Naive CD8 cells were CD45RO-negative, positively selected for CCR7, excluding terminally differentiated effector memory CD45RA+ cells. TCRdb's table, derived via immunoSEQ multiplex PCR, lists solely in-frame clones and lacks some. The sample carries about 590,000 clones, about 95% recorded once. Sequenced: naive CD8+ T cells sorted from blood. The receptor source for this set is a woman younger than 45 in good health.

The DNA for the CDR3 is TGTGCCAGCAGCTTCCGGACTAGCCCTCGACACAATGAGCAGTTCTTC. Translating it yields CASSFRTSPRHNEQFF. The chain recombines TRBV11-2 with TRBJ2-1; 8 nucleotides match TRBD2. The germline CDR1 and CDR2 sequences are SGHAT and FQNNGV. The trim removed 3 bases at V and 5 bases at J, leaving 9 bases unmatched. The CDR3 sequence is 16 residues long.

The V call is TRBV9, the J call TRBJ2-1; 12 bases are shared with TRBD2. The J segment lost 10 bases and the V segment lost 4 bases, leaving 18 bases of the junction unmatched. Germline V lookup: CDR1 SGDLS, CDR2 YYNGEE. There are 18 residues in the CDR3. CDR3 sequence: CASSPESGLAGGPLEQFF. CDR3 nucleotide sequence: TGTGCCAGCAGCCCCGAATCAGGGCTAGCGGGAGGGCCATTGGAGCAGTTCTTC.

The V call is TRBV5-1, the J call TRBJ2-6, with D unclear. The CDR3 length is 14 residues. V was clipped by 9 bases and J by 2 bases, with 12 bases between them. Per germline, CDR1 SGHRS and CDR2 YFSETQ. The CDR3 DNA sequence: TGCGCCACCAACCCTTACCCTGGGGCCAACGTCCTGACTTTC. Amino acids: CATNPYPGANVLTF.

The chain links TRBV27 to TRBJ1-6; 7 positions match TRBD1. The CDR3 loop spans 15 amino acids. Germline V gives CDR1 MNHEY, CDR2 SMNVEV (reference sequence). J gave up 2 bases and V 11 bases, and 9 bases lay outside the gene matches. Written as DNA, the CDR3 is TGTGCCGGAAGACAGGGATCCCCCTATAATTCACCCCTCCACTTT. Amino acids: CAGRQGSPYNSPLHF.

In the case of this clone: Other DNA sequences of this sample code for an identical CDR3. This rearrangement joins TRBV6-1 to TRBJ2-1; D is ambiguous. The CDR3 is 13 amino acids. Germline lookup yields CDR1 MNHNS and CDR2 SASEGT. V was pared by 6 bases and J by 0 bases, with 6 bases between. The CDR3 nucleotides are TGTGCCAGCAGGGGCAGCTCCTACAATGAGCAGTTCTTC. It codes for CASRGSSYNEQFF.

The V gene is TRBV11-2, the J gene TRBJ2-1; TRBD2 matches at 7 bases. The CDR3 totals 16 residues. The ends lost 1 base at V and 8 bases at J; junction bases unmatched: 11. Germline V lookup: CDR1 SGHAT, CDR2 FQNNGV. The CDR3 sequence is CASSLGRATAGDEQFF. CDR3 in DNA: TGTGCCAGCAGCTTAGGGCGGGCCACCGCGGGGGATGAGCAGTTCTTC.

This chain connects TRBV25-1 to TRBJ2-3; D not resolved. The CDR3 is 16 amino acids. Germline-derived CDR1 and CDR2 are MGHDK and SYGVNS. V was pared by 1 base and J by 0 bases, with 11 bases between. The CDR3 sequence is CASSELNSDSTDTQYF. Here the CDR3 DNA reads TGTGCCAGCAGTGAATTGAACTCCGACAGCACAGATACGCAGTATTTT.

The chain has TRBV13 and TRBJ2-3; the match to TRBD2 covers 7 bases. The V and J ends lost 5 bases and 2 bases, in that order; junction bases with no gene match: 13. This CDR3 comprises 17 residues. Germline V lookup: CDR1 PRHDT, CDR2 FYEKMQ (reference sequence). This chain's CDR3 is CASSTNKAGNFTDTQYF. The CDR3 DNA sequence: TGTGCCAGCAGCACAAATAAAGCGGGGAACTTCACAGATACGCAGTATTTT.

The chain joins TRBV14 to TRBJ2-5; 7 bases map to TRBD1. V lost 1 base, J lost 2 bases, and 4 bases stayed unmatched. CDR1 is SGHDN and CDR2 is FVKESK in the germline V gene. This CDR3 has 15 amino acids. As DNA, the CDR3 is TGTGCCAGCAGCCAAGTAGCAGGGGGACAAGAGACCCAGTACTTC. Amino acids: CASSQVAGGQETQYF.

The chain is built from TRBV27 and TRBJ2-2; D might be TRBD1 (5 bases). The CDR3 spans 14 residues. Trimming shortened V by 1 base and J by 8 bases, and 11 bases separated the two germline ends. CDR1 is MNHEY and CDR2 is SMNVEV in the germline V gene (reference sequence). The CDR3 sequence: CASSLFGHAGELFF. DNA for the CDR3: TGTGCCAGCAGTTTATTCGGACACGCGGGGGAGCTGTTTTTT.

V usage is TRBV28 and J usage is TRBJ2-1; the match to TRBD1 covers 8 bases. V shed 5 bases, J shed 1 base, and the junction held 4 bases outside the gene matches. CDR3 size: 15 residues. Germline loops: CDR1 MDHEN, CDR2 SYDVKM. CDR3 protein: CASSLGQGSYNEQFF. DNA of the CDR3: TGTGCCAGCAGTCTTGGACAGGGTTCCTACAATGAGCAGTTCTTC.

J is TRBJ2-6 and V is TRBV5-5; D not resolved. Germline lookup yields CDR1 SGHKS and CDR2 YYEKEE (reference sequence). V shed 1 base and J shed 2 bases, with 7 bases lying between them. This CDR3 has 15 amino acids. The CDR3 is CASSLSRAGANVLTF. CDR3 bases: TGTGCCAGCAGCTTGTCTCGGGCTGGGGCCAACGTCCTGACTTTC.

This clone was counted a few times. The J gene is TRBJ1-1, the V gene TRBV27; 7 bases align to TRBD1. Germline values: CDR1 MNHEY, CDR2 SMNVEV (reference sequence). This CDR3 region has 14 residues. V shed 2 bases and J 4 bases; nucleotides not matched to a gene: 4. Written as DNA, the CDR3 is TGTGCCAGCAGTTTAATTCGGGACAGCACTGAAGCTTTCTTT. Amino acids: CASSLIRDSTEAFF.

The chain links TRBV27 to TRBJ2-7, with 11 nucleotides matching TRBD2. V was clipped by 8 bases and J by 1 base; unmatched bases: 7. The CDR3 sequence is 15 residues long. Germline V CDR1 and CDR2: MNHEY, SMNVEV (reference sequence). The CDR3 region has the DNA TGTGCCAGCCGAGGCGGGACTAGCGGATCCTACGAGCAGTACTTC. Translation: CASRGGTSGSYEQYF.

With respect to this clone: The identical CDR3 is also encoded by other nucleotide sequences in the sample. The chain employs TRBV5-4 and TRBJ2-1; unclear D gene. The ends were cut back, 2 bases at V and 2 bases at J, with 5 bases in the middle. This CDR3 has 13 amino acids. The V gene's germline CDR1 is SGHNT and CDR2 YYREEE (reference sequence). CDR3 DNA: TGTGCCAGCAGCTTAGCTACCTACAATGAGCAGTTCTTC. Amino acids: CASSLATYNEQFF.

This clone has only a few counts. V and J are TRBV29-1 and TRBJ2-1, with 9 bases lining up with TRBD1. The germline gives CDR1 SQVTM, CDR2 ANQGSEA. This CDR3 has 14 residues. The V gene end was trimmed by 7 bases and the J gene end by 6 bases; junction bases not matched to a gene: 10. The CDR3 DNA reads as TGCAGCGGGCCACGGGACAGGGTTATCAATGAGCAGTTCTTC. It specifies CSGPRDRVINEQFF.

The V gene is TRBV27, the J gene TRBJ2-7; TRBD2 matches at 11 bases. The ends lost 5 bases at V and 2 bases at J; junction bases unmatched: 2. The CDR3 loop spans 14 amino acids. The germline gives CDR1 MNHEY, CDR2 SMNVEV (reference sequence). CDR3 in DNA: TGTGCCAGCAGTAGACTAGCGGGACCCTACGAGCAGTACTTC. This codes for CASSRLAGPYEQYF.

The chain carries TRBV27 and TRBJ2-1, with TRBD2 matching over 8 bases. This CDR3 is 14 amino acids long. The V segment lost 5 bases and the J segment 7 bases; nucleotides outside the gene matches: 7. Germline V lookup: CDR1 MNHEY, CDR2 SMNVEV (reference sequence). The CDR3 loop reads CASSHTGRANEQFF. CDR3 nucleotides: TGTGCCAGCAGTCACACCGGGAGGGCTAATGAGCAGTTCTTC.

CDR3 protein: CASSFRDRRQETQYF. Here the CDR3 DNA reads TGTGCCAGCAGCTTCCGGGACAGGAGACAAGAGACCCAGTACTTC. The V gene is TRBV7-9, the J gene TRBJ2-5; 8 bases map to TRBD1. The V and J ends lost 3 bases and 2 bases, in that order; junction bases with no gene match: 5. The germline V gene encodes CDR1 SEHNR and CDR2 FQNEAQ (reference sequence). The CDR3 is made up of 15 amino acids.

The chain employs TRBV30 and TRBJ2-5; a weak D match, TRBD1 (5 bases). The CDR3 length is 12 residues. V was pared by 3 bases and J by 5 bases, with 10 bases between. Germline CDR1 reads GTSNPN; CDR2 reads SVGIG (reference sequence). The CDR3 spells CAWRGPLETQYF. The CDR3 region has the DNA TGTGCCTGGAGGGGGCCTCTGGAGACCCAGTACTTC.

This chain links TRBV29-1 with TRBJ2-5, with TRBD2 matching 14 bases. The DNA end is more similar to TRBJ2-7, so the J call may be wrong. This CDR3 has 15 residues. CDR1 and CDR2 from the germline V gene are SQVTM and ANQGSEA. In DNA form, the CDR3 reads TGCAGCGTCACCGGGACTAGCGGGAGAAACTACGAGCAGTACTTC. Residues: CSVTGTSGRNYEQYF.

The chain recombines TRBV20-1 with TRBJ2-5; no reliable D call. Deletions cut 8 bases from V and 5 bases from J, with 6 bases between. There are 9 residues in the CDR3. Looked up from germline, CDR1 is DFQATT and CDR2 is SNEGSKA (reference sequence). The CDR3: CSHSETQYF. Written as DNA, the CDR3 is TGCAGTCACTCGGAGACCCAGTACTTC.

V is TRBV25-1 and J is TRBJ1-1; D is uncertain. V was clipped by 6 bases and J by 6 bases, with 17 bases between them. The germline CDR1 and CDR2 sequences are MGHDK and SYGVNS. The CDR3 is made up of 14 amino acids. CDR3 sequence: CASRDLGSGPEAFF. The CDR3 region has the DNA TGTGCCAGCAGGGACCTGGGGAGTGGGCCTGAAGCTTTCTTT. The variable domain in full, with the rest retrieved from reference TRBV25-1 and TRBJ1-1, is EADIYQTPRYLVIGTGKKITLECSQTMGHDKMYWYQQDPGMELHLIHYSYGVNSTEKGDLSSESTVSRIRTEHFPLTLESARPSHTSQYLCASRDLGSGPEAFFGQGTRLTVV.

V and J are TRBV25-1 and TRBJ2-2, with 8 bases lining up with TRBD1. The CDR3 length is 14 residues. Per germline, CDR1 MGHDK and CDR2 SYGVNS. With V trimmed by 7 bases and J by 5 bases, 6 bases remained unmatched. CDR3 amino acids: CASTQTGVTGELFF. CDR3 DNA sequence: TGTGCCAGCACCCAGACAGGGGTTACCGGGGAGCTGTTTTTT.

The CDR3 DNA sequence: TGTGCCAGCAGTCAGGATCGATACAGGGGTAATACGAACACTGAAGCTTTCTTT. Its translation is CASSQDRYRGNTNTEAFF. V and J are TRBV5-6 and TRBJ1-1; TRBD1 matches 7 bases. Germline CDR1 and CDR2: SGHDT and YYEEEE. This CDR3 has 18 amino acids. Trimming took 5 bases from V and 1 from J; bases not matched to a gene: 17.

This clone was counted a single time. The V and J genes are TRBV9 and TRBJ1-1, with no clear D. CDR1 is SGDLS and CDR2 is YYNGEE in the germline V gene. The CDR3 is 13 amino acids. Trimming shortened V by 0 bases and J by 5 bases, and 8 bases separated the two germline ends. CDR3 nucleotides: TGTGCCAGCAGCGTAGCCGAATGGACTGAAGCTTTCTTT. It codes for CASSVAEWTEAFF.